This T cell receptor (beta chain) derives from a study of shared clonotypes between healthy human individuals. Investigators divided CD4+ cells into CD45RA+ naive and CD45RA-negative memory subsets. Clones were sequenced by immunoSEQ multiplex PCR, and TCRdb holds only the in-frame ones, with some missing. Of about 1.5 million clones listed, about 98% are singletons. V lost 5 bases and J 6 bases, leaving 19 bases between the germline ends. The CDR3 loop spans 15 amino acids. In germline, CDR1 is MDHEN, CDR2 SYDVKM. This chain connects TRBV28 to TRBJ1-1, with D unresolved. Sequenced: naive CD4+ T cells sorted from blood. Subset meaning: CD45RA+ positively selected. The receptor comes from a man aged 25 to 40 in good health. CDR3 residues: CASSTTPGRHSEAFF. The DNA for the CDR3 is TGTGCCAGCAGTACCACCCCGGGGAGGCACTCTGAAGCTTTCTTT.